Below, 18 T cell receptor beta chains from the same sample are listed, as sequenced in a study of cytomegalovirus exposure and HLA in healthy donors. The PCR employed 60 Vbeta primers together with 13 Jbeta primers. The method was immunoSEQ multiplex PCR; TCRdb's version includes in-frame clones alone and lacks a portion of them. Here the sample spans roughly 190,000 clones, 75% to 85% being singletons. Sequenced sample: PBMCs. These receptors were taken from a girl aged 10-17 years in good health and CMV-seropositive.

This chain connects TRBV5-5 to TRBJ1-6; D uncertain. CDR1 is SGHKS and CDR2 is YYEKEE in the germline V gene (reference sequence). The V gene lost 0 bases and the J gene lost 8 bases, with 12 bases spanning the gap. The CDR3 runs to 15 residues. In DNA, the CDR3 is TGTGCCAGCAGCTTGGTCGTTGGAGAGTATTCACCCCTCCACTTT. Translating gives CASSLVVGEYSPLHF.

The rearrangement links TRBV9 to TRBJ2-1, with D possibly being TRBD1 (5 bases). The CDR3 runs to 15 residues. Germline V lookup: CDR1 SGDLS, CDR2 YYNGEE. Between the trimmed V and J ends, which lost 0 bases and 15 bases, there was a span of 22 bases. CDR3 amino acids: CASSVEVTGLQDVFF. CDR3 DNA sequence: TGTGCCAGCAGCGTAGAAGTAACAGGCCTCCAAGATGTGTTCTTC.

The chain is built from TRBV19 and TRBJ2-1; D is uncertain. Germline loops: CDR1 LNHDA, CDR2 SQIVND (reference sequence). This CDR3 comprises 13 residues. V was shortened by 5 bases and J by 1 base, with 6 bases between the two germline ends. In DNA, the CDR3 is TGTGCCAGTAGTGGCAAATCCTACAATGAGCAGTTCTTC. This encodes CASSGKSYNEQFF.

V and J are TRBV6-5 and TRBJ1-2; perhaps TRBD1 as D (5 bases). CDR1 and CDR2 from the germline V gene are MNHEY and SVGAGI. Trimming shortened V by 9 bases and J by 2 bases, and 10 bases separated the two germline ends. The length of the CDR3 is 12 residues. CDR3 nucleotides: TGTGCCAGTTCGAACAGGAACTATGGCTACACCTTC. Residues: CASSNRNYGYTF.

This chain connects TRBV4-3 to TRBJ2-3; 12 bases match TRBD2. The CDR3 spans 17 residues. Trimming cost V 4 bases and J 3 bases; bases outside gene matches: 8. Germline V gives CDR1 LGHNA, CDR2 YSLEER. In DNA form, the CDR3 reads TGCGCCAGCAGCCCCGTACTAGCGGGGGGACCTACAGATACGCAGTATTTT. As protein: CASSPVLAGGPTDTQYF.

V gene TRBV9 combines with J gene TRBJ2-7; D is possibly TRBD2 (5 bases). Germline CDR1 is SGDLS and CDR2 is YYNGEE. The CDR3 sequence is 14 residues long. V lost 0 bases and J lost 4, with 11 bases in between. CDR3 DNA sequence: TGTGCCAGCAGCGTAGGTTTCGGGAAATACGAGCAGTACTTC. Protein: CASSVGFGKYEQYF.

The chain links TRBV30 to TRBJ2-1; D might be TRBD2 (7 bases). This CDR3 is built from 15 residues. The V end lost 4 bases, the J end lost 3 bases, and 16 bases lay between the germline ends. The germline V gene has CDR1 GTSNPN and CDR2 SVGIG (reference sequence). DNA for the CDR3: TGTGCCTGGACCCTCACGGGGGGCAGCTACAATGAGCAGTTCTTC. This codes for CAWTLTGGSYNEQFF.

The rearrangement uses TRBV25-1 and TRBJ2-5; 10 nucleotides line up with TRBD1. The V segment lost 5 bases and the J segment 8 bases; nucleotides outside the gene matches: 8. The germline V gene encodes CDR1 MGHDK and CDR2 SYGVNS. This CDR3 region has 14 residues. The CDR3 coding sequence is TGTGCCAGCAGTCAGTCCGGGACAGGGGATACCCAGTACTTC. This translates into CASSQSGTGDTQYF.

In nucleotides, the CDR3 is TGTGCCAGCAGCTTGGGCGGACTAGCGGGGACCGGGGAGCTGTTTTTT. The encoded protein is CASSLGGLAGTGELFF. V is TRBV7-7 and J is TRBJ2-2; 12 bases match TRBD2. Trimming cost V 3 bases and J 5 bases; bases outside gene matches: 4. There are 16 residues in the CDR3. In germline, CDR1 is SSHAT, CDR2 FNYEAQ (reference sequence).

This clone was observed a few times. The chain couples TRBV2 to TRBJ1-1; D is perhaps TRBD1 (6 bases). With 6 bases removed from V and 1 base from J, the gap between germline ends came to 12 bases. Looked up from germline, CDR1 is SNHLY and CDR2 is FYNNEI. The CDR3 runs to 14 residues. CDR3 nucleotide sequence: TGTGCCAGCAGGCTACAGGGAAGGAACACTGAAGCTTTCTTT. Translating it yields CASRLQGRNTEAFF.

The genes are TRBV25-1 and TRBJ1-2, with D hard to call. With 3 bases removed from V and 3 bases from J, the gap between germline ends came to 11 bases. Germline loops: CDR1 MGHDK, CDR2 SYGVNS. The CDR3 is 14 amino acids. The CDR3 region has the DNA TGTGCCAGCAGTGATCCCCGGCTAGACTATGGCTACACCTTC. This sequence encodes CASSDPRLDYGYTF.

V usage is TRBV19 and J usage is TRBJ2-5, with 8 bases matching TRBD2. Trimming removed 1 base from V and 7 bases from J; junction bases left unmatched: 8. Germline V gives CDR1 LNHDA, CDR2 SQIVND (reference sequence). CDR3 length equals 15 residues. The CDR3 is CASSIAPGAGGTQYF. The CDR3 DNA reads TGTGCCAGTAGTATAGCCCCAGGGGCGGGGGGGACCCAGTACTTC.

This clone was detected only once. The V call is TRBV7-6, the J call TRBJ2-3, with D uncertain. CDR3 length: 15 residues. CDR1 and CDR2 from the germline V gene are SGHVS and FNYEAQ. V lost 5 bases, J lost 4 bases, and 16 bases lay in between. The CDR3 loop reads CASSHSHSTADTQYF. The CDR3 coding sequence is TGTGCCAGCAGCCATAGCCACTCCACCGCAGATACGCAGTATTTT. Combining the CDR3 with reference TRBV7-6 and TRBJ2-3 gives the whole variable domain GAGVSQSPRYKVTKRGQDVALRCDPISGHVSLYWYRQALGQGPEFLTYFNYEAQQDKSGLPNDRFSAERPEGSISTLTIQRTEQRDSAMYRCASSHSHSTADTQYFGPGTRLTVL.

The chain uses TRBV27 and TRBJ2-2; 8 bases are a match to TRBD1. Trimming cost V 8 bases and J 5 bases; bases outside gene matches: 4. Germline V gene sequence: CDR1 MNHEY, CDR2 SMNVEV (reference sequence). This CDR3 region has 13 residues. Written as DNA, the CDR3 is TGTGCCAGCGGACAGGGTTGGACCGGGGAGCTGTTTTTT. Translated, it gives CASGQGWTGELFF.

The chain recombines TRBV7-7 with TRBJ2-5; maybe TRBD2 (7 bases). CDR1 and CDR2 from the germline V gene are SSHAT and FNYEAQ (reference sequence). The V and J ends lost 4 bases and 5 bases respectively, with 14 bases between them. The CDR3 runs 14 residues. This CDR3 reads CASSSRGAGETQYF. CDR3 DNA sequence: TGTGCCAGCAGCTCCCGGGGGGCCGGGGAGACCCAGTACTTC.

This CDR3 reads CASSLDVAHTDTQYF. CDR3 nucleotide sequence: TGTGCCAGCAGCTTAGATGTAGCCCACACAGATACGCAGTATTTT. The chain uses TRBV7-8 and TRBJ2-3; D gene ambiguous. V was trimmed by 1 base and J by 2 bases, leaving 10 bases between them. Germline values: CDR1 SGHVS, CDR2 FQNEAQ. This CDR3 comprises 15 residues.

This clone showed up just once. V gene TRBV7-9 combines with J gene TRBJ2-5; unclear D gene. V lost 6 bases, J lost 2 bases, and 10 bases lay in between. CDR3 length: 13 residues. Germline CDR1 SEHNR, CDR2 FQNEAQ (reference sequence). CDR3 loop: CASSRVRQETQYF. The CDR3 region has the DNA TGTGCCAGCAGTCGTGTGAGACAAGAGACCCAGTACTTC.

V usage is TRBV7-2 and J usage is TRBJ2-1, with 11 positions matching TRBD2. This CDR3 is built from 18 residues. Looked up from germline, CDR1 is SGHTA and CDR2 is FQGNSA. V lost 4 bases and J lost 0; bases outside the gene matches: 8. The CDR3 DNA reads TGTGCCAGCAGCTCCCCGGCTAGCGGGGGGAGCTCCTACAATGAGCAGTTCTTC. Encoded protein: CASSSPASGGSSYNEQFF.